The entry that follows covers one T cell receptor (beta chain) sequence. The data were taken from a study of blood T cell repertoires in COVID-19. Study-wide background: Acute-phase and convalescent COVID-19 samples originated in the United States, Italy and Spain. Nucleic acid was either cDNA or gDNA, and it came from T cells, B-cell-depleted T cells, or PBMCs.

The CDR3 length is 16 residues. Germline trimming cut 4 bases from V and 5 bases from J; bases unmatched to any gene: 6. Per germline, CDR1 MNHEY and CDR2 SVGAGI. Cohort assignment relied on participant-reported clinical history. As originally analysed: Amplification with reference gene primers provided the estimates of nucleated cell counts. Clones were sequenced by immunoSEQ multiplex PCR, and TCRdb holds only the in-frame ones, with some missing. That table is the source of V, J and clone size, and D and trimming were worked out from the DNA. The table lists under 200,000 clones, over 70% of them singletons.

The clonotype comes from a woman in her forties or fifties in a cohort exposed to, infected with or recovered from COVID-19 (not recorded which). The source material was PBMCs or T cells enriched from blood (not recorded which). The V call is TRBV6-5, the J call TRBJ2-3, with 13 nucleotides matching TRBD2. CDR3 nucleotides: TGTGCCAGCAGTTCTACTAGCGGGGGGGAAGTAGATACGCAGTATTTT. Translation: CASSSTSGGEVDTQYF.